This T cell receptor (beta chain) stems from a study of T cell responses to AZD1222 COVID-19 vaccine. Study-wide results and limits: With two AZD1222 doses given, Spike-specific TCR breadth and depth both rose. Most donors were white British and more were female, and clonal diversity was possibly underestimated.

This table comes from immunoSEQ multiplex PCR, and its TCRdb copy is limited to in-frame clones, with some not included. The data hold about 150,000 clones, with approximately 90% observed a single time. This clone has a single count. Its antigen is not identified. Per germline, CDR1 MGHRA and CDR2 YSYEKL. With 3 bases removed from V and 3 bases from J, the gap between germline ends came to 17 bases. The CDR3 length is 16 residues. The sequence derives from an adult in good health. This rearrangement joins TRBV4-1 to TRBJ2-5; D may be TRBD1 or TRBD2 (5 bases each). This sample comprised peripheral blood, obtained on day 0 of AZD1222 vaccination. The CDR3: CASSQISGRTEETQYF. In DNA, the CDR3 is TGCGCCAGCAGCCAGATCTCGGGACGTACAGAAGAGACCCAGTACTTC.